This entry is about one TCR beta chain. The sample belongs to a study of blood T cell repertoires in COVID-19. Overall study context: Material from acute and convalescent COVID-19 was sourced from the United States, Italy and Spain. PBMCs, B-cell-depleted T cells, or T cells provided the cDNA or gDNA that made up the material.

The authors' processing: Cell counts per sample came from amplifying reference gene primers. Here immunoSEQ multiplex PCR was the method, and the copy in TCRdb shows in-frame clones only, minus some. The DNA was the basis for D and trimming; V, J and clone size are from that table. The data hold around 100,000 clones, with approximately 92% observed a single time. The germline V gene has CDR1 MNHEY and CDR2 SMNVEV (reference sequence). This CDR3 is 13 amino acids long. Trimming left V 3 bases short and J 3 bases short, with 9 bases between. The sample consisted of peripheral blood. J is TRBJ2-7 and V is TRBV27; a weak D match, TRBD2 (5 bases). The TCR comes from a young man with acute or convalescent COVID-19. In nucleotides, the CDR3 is TGTGCCAGCAGTTTGGGCAGCGGCTACGAGCAGTACTTC. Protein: CASSLGSGYEQYF.